The rows below give T cell receptor beta chains drawn from one sample of a study of long-term antiretroviral therapy in people with HIV. Data came from immunoSEQ multiplex PCR; TCRdb stores just in-frame clones and leaves some out. The table records tens of thousands of clones, around 80% of them present only once. Sequencing used unsorted PBMCs, obtained 1.5 years before starting antiretroviral therapy. These receptors were taken from a man aged 18 to 35 with HIV. CDR3s include the opening cysteine and the closing phenylalanine or tryptophan. D genes are given only for firm matches. The size of a clone is reported for some rows only, either as once, few or many, or as a class for expanded clones.

clone size,D gene,J gene,V gene,CDR3 DNA,CDR3 protein
.,.,TRBJ2-3,TRBV27,TGTGCCAGCAGTTTGTCGCCGGGGAGCACAGATACGCAGTATTTT,CASSLSPGSTDTQYF
.,.,TRBJ2-7,TRBV5-1,TGCGCCAGCAGCTTGGCCGTGCGGCAGACTTCTGGCGAGCAGTACTTC,CASSLAVRQTSGEQYF
.,TRBD1,TRBJ2-2,TRBV5-4,TGTGCCAGCAGCGCGAGACAGGGGAACACCGGGGAGCTGTTTTTT,CASSARQGNTGELFF
.,.,TRBJ2-2,TRBV30,TGTGCCTGGAGTGAGGGGGGCGCCGGGGAGCTGTTTTTT,CAWSEGGAGELFF
.,.,TRBJ2-3,TRBV27,TGTGCCAGCAGCCCAAGGGCCCAAGGGGGCACAGATACGCAGTATTTT,CASSPRAQGGTDTQYF
.,.,TRBJ2-7,TRBV4-2,TGTGCCAGCAGTCAGATAGAGAGGTTCGAGCAGTACTTC,CASSQIERFEQYF
.,.,TRBJ2-7,TRBV27,TGTGCCAGCAGTTACCACGAGCAGTACTTC,CASSYHEQYF
.,TRBD2,TRBJ2-1,TRBV6-5,TGTGCCAGCAGTTACAGCTCTAGCGGGGGGCCTGAGCAGTTCTTC,CASSYSSSGGPEQFF
.,.,TRBJ1-3,TRBV2,TGTGCCAGCAGTGATGGGGGGACGGGGCCTGGAAACACCATATATTTT,CASSDGGTGPGNTIYF
.,TRBD2,TRBJ2-6,TRBV4-1,TGCGCCAGCAGCCAAGACGGTAGCGGGAGCGCGGGGGCCAACGTCCTGACTTTC,CASSQDGSGSAGANVLTF
.,TRBD1,TRBJ1-4,TRBV5-6,TGTGCCAGCAGCCTAACCAGGGGGAGTCGGGAAAAACTGTTTTTT,CASSLTRGSREKLFF
.,TRBD2,TRBJ2-7,TRBV28,TGTGCCAGCCACGGGACTAGCGGTACCTACGAGCAGTACTTC,CASHGTSGTYEQYF
once,.,TRBJ2-1,TRBV6-6,TGTGCCAGCAGTGACAGCTCCTACAATGAGCAGTTCTTC,CASSDSSYNEQFF
.,.,TRBJ2-7,TRBV19,TGTGCCAGTAGTCCGCGACAGTATAGCTCCTACGAGCAGTACTTC,CASSPRQYSSYEQYF
.,.,TRBJ2-7,TRBV7-2,TGTGCCAGCAGCTTAATGACAGGAGGGTTACAGGAGCAGTACTTC,CASSLMTGGLQEQYF
few,.,TRBJ1-1,TRBV6-1,TGTGCCAGCAGTGGGGCAGCCCCCCACACTGAAGCTTTCTTT,CASSGAAPHTEAFF
.,TRBD2,TRBJ2-3,TRBV9,TGTGCCAGCAGCCAGGGACTAGCGTTGGGAGATACGCAGTATTTT,CASSQGLALGDTQYF
.,.,TRBJ1-2,TRBV30,TGTGCCTGGAGTATCACAAACTATGGCTACACCTTC,CAWSITNYGYTF
.,TRBD1,TRBJ2-2,TRBV25-1,TGTGCCAGCCGGACAGGGGGCGACACCGGGGAGCTGTTTTTT,CASRTGGDTGELFF
.,TRBD1,TRBJ1-6,TRBV10-3,TGTGCCACTGGGACAGCGACGAATAATTCACCCCTCCACTTT,CATGTATNNSPLHF
.,.,TRBJ2-4,TRBV19,TGTGCCAGTACTCCGGGTCAGGGCTGGAACATTCAGTACTTC,CASTPGQGWNIQYF
.,.,TRBJ1-4,TRBV30,TGTGCCTGGAGTCCGGGAATGGCTAATGAAAAACTGTTTTTT,CAWSPGMANEKLFF
.,TRBD1,TRBJ2-5,TRBV15,TGTGCCACCAGCAGAGAAGGTCCAGGGGACAGAGAAGAGACCCAGTACTTC,CATSREGPGDREETQYF
.,.,TRBJ1-5,TRBV5-1,TGCGCCAGCAGCCTGGGTCAATTGGGCCCCGGCAATCAGCCCCAGCATTTT,CASSLGQLGPGNQPQHF
.,.,TRBJ2-3,TRBV7-9,TGTGCCAGCAGCTTGATTTGGCTAGTCCCCGAGGGGACAGATACGCAGTATTTT,CASSLIWLVPEGTDTQYF
.,.,TRBJ2-3,TRBV9,TGTGCCAGCAGCGTTGGGGGGCTAGCGCCAGATACGCAGTATTTT,CASSVGGLAPDTQYF
.,TRBD2,TRBJ2-5,TRBV29-1,TGCAGCGTTGCCCTAGCGGTTCCTGAGACCCAGTACTTC,CSVALAVPETQYF
.,.,TRBJ1-2,TRBV6-5,TGTGCCAGCAGTGCCCTTCCGTTTGGGGGCGATGGCTACACCTTC,CASSALPFGGDGYTF
.,.,TRBJ1-5,TRBV7-9,TGTGCCAGCAGCTTAAATCAAGATCAGCCCCAGCATTTT,CASSLNQDQPQHF